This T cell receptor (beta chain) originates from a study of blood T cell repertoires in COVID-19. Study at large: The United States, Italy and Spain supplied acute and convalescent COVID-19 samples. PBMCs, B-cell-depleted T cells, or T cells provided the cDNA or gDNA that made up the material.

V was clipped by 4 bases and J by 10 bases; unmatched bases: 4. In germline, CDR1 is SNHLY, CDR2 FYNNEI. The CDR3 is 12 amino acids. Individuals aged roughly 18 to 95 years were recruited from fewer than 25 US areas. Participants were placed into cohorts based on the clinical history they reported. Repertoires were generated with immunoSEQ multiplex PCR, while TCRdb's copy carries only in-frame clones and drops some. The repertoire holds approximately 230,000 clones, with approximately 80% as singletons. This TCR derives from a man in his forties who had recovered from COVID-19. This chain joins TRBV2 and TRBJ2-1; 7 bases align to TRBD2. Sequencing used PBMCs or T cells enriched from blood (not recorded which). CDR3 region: CASSGDSGEQFF. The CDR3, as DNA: TGTGCCAGCAGTGGTGATAGCGGGGAGCAGTTCTTC.